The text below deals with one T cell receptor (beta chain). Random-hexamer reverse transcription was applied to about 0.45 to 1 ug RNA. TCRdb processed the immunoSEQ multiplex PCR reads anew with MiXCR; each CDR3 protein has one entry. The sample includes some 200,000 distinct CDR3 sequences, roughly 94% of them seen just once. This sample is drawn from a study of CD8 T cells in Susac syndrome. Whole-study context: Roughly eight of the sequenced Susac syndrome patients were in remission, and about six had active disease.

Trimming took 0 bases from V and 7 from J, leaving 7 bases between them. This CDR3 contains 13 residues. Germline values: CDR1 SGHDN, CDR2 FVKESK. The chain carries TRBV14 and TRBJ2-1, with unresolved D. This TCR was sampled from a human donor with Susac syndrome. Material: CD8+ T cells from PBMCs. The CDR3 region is CASSQDWSNEQFF. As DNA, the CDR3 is TGTGCCAGCAGCCAAGATTGGAGTAATGAGCAGTTCTTC.